The entry below describes one T cell receptor (beta chain). This clonotype was detected once. Its recognized antigen is unknown. The input lacks base qualities; no much larger clone sits a single base away. This entry comes from a study of post-analysis software for immune sequencing data (dated by TCRdb to the mid-2010s). For context, the study as a whole: Recorded disease courses included relapsing-remitting, secondary progressive and progressive-relapsing multiple sclerosis, with some patients lacking subtype annotation. The multiple sclerosis patient repertoires were compared with ten to eleven previously published healthy control repertoires from donors aged roughly 6 to 27 years. A subset of samples was prepared in parallel using single-end sample barcoding, then pooled and co-amplified after Illumina adapter ligation. Overall study results and their limits: Strong co-clustering of samples prepared in the same batch was shown by direct clustering with F measure, prompting a batch-effect correction. Compared with controls, multiple sclerosis patients had significantly lower normalized Chao1 diversity, a finding suggesting substantial peripheral T-cell clonal expansion. The control group was slightly older than the multiple sclerosis patient group.

The library was prepared using PCR. Sequencing was carried out with an Illumina HiSeq 2500. To reduce PCR and sequencing biases, unique molecular identifiers were incorporated into the TCR beta cDNA libraries. Some 500,000 cDNA molecules were obtained for every 1 to 10 million input T cells, so each molecule roughly corresponded to one T cell. The patient libraries were prepared and sequenced using the same protocol as the earlier healthy control dataset. Samples belonging to the same batch were prepared together, multiplexed and sequenced on a shared HiSeq lane. Turning to the authors' computational methods: MIGEC was used to process the raw barcoded reads, and molecular identifier groups with only a single read were discarded before consensus assembly and CDR3 extraction. Clonotype tables were post-analysed with VDJtools, and diversity was normalized by down-sampling all datasets to the smallest sample size. In repertoire overlap clustering, CDR3 amino acid sequences, but not nucleotide sequences, were matched to correct batch-related cross-sample contamination. In-frame beta chains were kept once TCRdb had trimmed the public reads at Q25 with fastp and called clones with MiXCR. Rows merge per CDR3 protein into single entries with the most common DNA and genes. In this record, the V and J calls reflect TCRdb's handling and not the investigators' own analysis. Counted in this sample were approximately 660,000 distinct CDR3 sequences; 59% of them appeared once. The ten largest clonotypes hold around 10% of the sample.

To demonstrate the VDJtools post-analysis software, the study profiled TCR beta repertoires from the peripheral blood of about a dozen young patients with multiple sclerosis. Multiple sclerosis patients were children and adolescents aged about 6 to 16 years. The sequencing input was blood. The TCR originated in a girl aged 2 to 9 with multiple sclerosis.

The sequence in DNA is TGCGCCAGCAGCTTGAGGACCCCCCAAGAGACCCAGTACTTC. This translates into CASSLRTPQETQYF. Rearrangement joined TRBV5-1 to TRBJ2-5; there is no confident call for the D gene. The germline V gene encodes CDR1 SGHRS and CDR2 YFSETQ. V drops 1 base and J drops 1 base, leaving 8 bases in between. The CDR3 covers 14 residues, taking in both the cysteine and the phenylalanine. CDR3 DNA is the only sequence kept; it has 42 bases, read in frame from the first base.